The table lists the clone carrying this T cell receptor beta chain with many counts. The antigen is not known. The length of the CDR3 is 12 residues. CDR1 and CDR2 (germline): SQVTM, ANQGSEA. These data originate in a study of blood T cells in healthy people across ages. The study's findings and limits: The unsorted PBMCs prevented any conclusive comparison of naive versus antigen-experienced cells.

It was with a sample-barcoded 5' primer and a J-beta primer mix that a second PCR of about 6 to 12 cycles was run. From the 5' RACE reads, TCRdb called clonotypes with MiXCR, one entry per CDR3 protein. The sample records about 1.4 million distinct CDR3 sequences, approximately 59% being singletons. This receptor was obtained from a man aged 18 to 30 in good health. The V gene is TRBV29-1, the J gene TRBJ1-4; possible D gene TRBD1, 6 bases. Sequencing was done on a sample of blood. The CDR3 region has the DNA TGCAGTTTTAGGGGGGACTCAGAAAAACTGTTTTTT. Translating it yields CSFRGDSEKLFF.